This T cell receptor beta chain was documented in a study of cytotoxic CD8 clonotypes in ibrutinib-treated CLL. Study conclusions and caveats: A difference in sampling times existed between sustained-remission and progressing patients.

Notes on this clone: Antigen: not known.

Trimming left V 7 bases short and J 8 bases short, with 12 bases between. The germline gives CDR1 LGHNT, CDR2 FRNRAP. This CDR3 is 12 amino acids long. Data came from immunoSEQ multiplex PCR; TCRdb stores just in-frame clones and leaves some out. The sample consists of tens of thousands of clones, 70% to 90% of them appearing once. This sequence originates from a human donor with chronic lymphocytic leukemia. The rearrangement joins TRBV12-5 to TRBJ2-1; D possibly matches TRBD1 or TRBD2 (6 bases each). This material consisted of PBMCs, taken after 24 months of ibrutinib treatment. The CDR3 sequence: CASVLGGHEQFF. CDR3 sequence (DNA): TGTGCTAGTGTTTTAGGGGGGCATGAGCAGTTCTTC.